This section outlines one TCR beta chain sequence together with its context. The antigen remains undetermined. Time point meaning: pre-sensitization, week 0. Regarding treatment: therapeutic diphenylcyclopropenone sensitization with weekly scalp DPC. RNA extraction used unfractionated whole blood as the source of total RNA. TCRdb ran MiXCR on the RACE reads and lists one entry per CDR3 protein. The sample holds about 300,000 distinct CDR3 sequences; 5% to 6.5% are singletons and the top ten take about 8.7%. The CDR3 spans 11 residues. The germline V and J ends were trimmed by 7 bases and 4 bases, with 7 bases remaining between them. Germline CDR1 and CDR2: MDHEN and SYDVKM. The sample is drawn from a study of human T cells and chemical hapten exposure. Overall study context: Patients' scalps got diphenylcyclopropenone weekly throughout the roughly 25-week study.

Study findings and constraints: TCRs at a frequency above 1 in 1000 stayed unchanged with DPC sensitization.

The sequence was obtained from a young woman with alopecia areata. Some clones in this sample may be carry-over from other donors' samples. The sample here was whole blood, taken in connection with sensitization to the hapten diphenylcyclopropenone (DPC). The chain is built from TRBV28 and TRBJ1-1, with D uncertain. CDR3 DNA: TGTGCCAGCAACAAATTCACTGAAGCTTTCTTT. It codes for CASNKFTEAFF.